The text below deals with one T cell receptor (beta chain). Its antigen is not known. The data were obtained in a study of graft-versus-host responses after intestinal transplantation. About the research overall: Transplants given to recipients were multivisceral, liver-intestinal, or isolated intestinal. Once they had received anti-thymocyte globulin induction, all recipients took tacrolimus and steroids for around three years. Broader study findings: Early HvG declines after transplant were associated with peak circulating GvH clone levels. The recipient marrow held GvH clones, and some of them showed up first in ileum or blood.

The V end lost 1 base, the J end lost 3 bases, and 13 bases lay between the germline ends. Germline-derived CDR1 and CDR2 are LGHNA and YSLEER. The CDR3 runs 15 residues. The repertoire was sequenced with immunoSEQ multiplex PCR; TCRdb's copy has only in-frame clones and lacks some. This repertoire shows roughly 120,000 clones, approximately 94% found once; its top ten account for 0.2% to 0.25%. This receptor was obtained from a human donor who was the organ donor for an intestinal transplant. Material: unstimulated CD4+ T cells sorted from spleen or lymph node cells, obtained before transplant. The chain couples TRBV4-3 to TRBJ2-7; D uncertain. This CDR3 reads CASSQAPGTHYEQYF. The CDR3 nucleotides read TGCGCCAGCAGCCAAGCCCCAGGAACCCACTACGAGCAGTACTTC.